This entry describes one T cell receptor beta chain. Trimming cost V 3 bases and J 1 base, with 21 bases left between them. The CDR3 consists of 18 residues. From germline, CDR1 is LNHDA and CDR2 SQIVND (reference sequence). Sequencing used immunoSEQ multiplex PCR; TCRdb keeps in-frame clones, though not all of them. The sample consists of around 200,000 clones, roughly nine tenths of them appearing once. This specimen comes from a study of blood T cell repertoires in COVID-19. The receptor was isolated from a woman between 50 and 59 years old in a cohort exposed to, infected with or recovered from COVID-19 (not recorded which). The genes are TRBV19 and TRBJ1-1; the D gene is possibly TRBD1 (6 bases). Sequencing was performed on PBMCs or T cells enriched from blood (not recorded which). CDR3 DNA: TGTGCCAGTAGTATCGGCCCACAGGGAAGGTCACAGAACACTGAAGCTTTCTTT. Amino acid sequence: CASSIGPQGRSQNTEAFF.